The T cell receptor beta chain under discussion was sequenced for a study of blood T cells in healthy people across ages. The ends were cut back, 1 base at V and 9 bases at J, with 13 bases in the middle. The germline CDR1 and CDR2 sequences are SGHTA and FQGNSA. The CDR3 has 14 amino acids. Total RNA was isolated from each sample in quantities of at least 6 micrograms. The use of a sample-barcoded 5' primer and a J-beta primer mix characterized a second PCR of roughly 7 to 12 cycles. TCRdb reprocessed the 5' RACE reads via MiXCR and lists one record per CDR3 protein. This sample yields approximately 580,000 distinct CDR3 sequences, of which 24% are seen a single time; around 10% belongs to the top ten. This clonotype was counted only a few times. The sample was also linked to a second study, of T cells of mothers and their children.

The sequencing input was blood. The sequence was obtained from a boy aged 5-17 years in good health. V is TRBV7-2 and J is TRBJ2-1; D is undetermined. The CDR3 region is CASSLEISAGEQFF. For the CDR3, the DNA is TGTGCCAGCAGCTTAGAGATCAGCGCCGGTGAGCAGTTCTTC.